The TCR beta chain described here comes from a study of blood T cell repertoires in COVID-19. In the authors' workflow: Estimates of nucleated cell counts were drawn from the amplification of reference gene primers. Assay used: immunoSEQ multiplex PCR; TCRdb lists only in-frame clones, some missing. V, J and clone size reflect that table, while D and trimming were determined from the DNA. The profile covers about 70,000 clones, with around nine tenths appearing a single time and 29% taken by the ten largest. V was pared by 1 base and J by 2 bases, with 11 bases between. In germline, CDR1 is GTSNPN, CDR2 SVGIG (reference sequence). The CDR3 has 14 residues. This clone was seen once.

V is TRBV30 and J is TRBJ1-2; TRBD1 might be the D (5 bases). What was sequenced was peripheral blood. This clonotype was obtained from a woman of 80 years or more with active or convalescent COVID-19. The CDR3 sequence is CAWSGLRQNYGYTF. The CDR3 DNA follows: TGTGCCTGGAGTGGCTTGCGACAGAACTATGGCTACACCTTC. Combining the CDR3 with reference TRBV30 and TRBJ1-2 gives the whole variable domain SQTIHQWPATLVQPVGSPLSLECTVEGTSNPNLYWYRQAAGRGLQLLFYSVGIGQISSEVPQNLSASRPQDRQFILSSKKLLLSDSGFYLCAWSGLRQNYGYTFGSGTRLTVV.